Below, 13 T cell receptor beta chains from the same sample are listed, as sequenced in a study of CD8+ T cells in alopecia areata. RNA extraction and reverse transcription yielded cDNA as sequencing template. Repertoires were generated with immunoSEQ multiplex PCR, while TCRdb's copy carries only in-frame clones and drops some. Of fewer than 250,000 clones listed, roughly two fifths are singletons. Treatment defined: oral pan-JAK inhibitor, 5-10 mg twice daily. Sequencing was performed on CD4+ T cells sorted from blood, taken at week 34, from a patient treated with tofacitinib. The receptor set was obtained from a human donor with alopecia areata.

The rearrangement links TRBV2 to TRBJ2-7; TRBD2 agrees at 10 bases. The CDR3 is made up of 13 amino acids. The germline V gene encodes CDR1 SNHLY and CDR2 FYNNEI. The CDR3 reads CASSNGLAEFLVV. In DNA, the CDR3 is TGTGCCAGCAGTAATGGACTAGCGGAGTTTTTGGTTGTC.

The V gene is TRBV9, the J gene TRBJ2-5; 10 nucleotides align to TRBD2. There are 14 residues in the CDR3. The junction had 2 bases not matched to a gene; V was cut back by 2 bases and J by 4 bases. In germline, CDR1 is SGDLS, CDR2 YYNGEE. The CDR3 nucleotides read TGTGCCAGCAGCGTTAGCGGGAGGACAGAGACCCAGTACTTC. Translation gives CASSVSGRTETQYF.

The rearrangement joins TRBV4-2 to TRBJ1-1, with a weak D call TRBD1 (5 bases). The germline V gene has CDR1 LGHNA and CDR2 YNFKEQ. The CDR3 is 17 residues long. The germline V and J ends were trimmed by 4 bases and 4 bases, with 22 bases remaining between them. The CDR3 reads CASSLILGKGQGTEAFF. In DNA, the CDR3 is TGTGCCAGCAGCCTCATCCTGGGGAAGGGGCAGGGCACTGAAGCTTTCTTT.

V is TRBV30 and J is TRBJ1-2; 7 bases are shared with TRBD1. This CDR3 region has 12 residues. CDR1 and CDR2 (germline): GTSNPN, SVGIG (reference sequence). Trimming cost V 8 bases and J 2 bases; bases outside gene matches: 5. The CDR3 sequence is CAADRDNYGYTF. CDR3 in DNA: TGTGCCGCAGACAGGGACAACTATGGCTACACCTTC.

The chain joins TRBV30 to TRBJ2-7; 7 bases are a match to TRBD1. The trim removed 1 base at V and 0 bases at J, leaving 12 bases unmatched. CDR3 length equals 17 residues. The germline CDR1 and CDR2 sequences are GTSNPN and SVGIG (reference sequence). In DNA, the CDR3 is TGTGCCTGGAGTGGGAGTAATCAGGGGGAAAGCTCCTACGAGCAGTACTTC. As protein: CAWSGSNQGESSYEQYF.

The chain recombines TRBV5-6 with TRBJ1-1; 10 positions match TRBD1. CDR1 and CDR2 (germline): SGHDT, YYEEEE. The CDR3 consists of 18 residues. V shed 0 bases and J 5 bases; nucleotides not matched to a gene: 13. This CDR3 reads CASSLGSFGTGVCTEAFF. The CDR3 DNA reads TGTGCCAGCAGCTTGGGTAGTTTCGGGACAGGGGTTTGTACTGAAGCTTTCTTT. Complete variable domain (other parts from reference TRBV5-6 and TRBJ1-1): DAGVTQSPTHLIKTRGQQVTLRCSPKSGHDTVSWYQQALGQGPQFIFQYYEEEERQRGNFPDRFSGHQFPNYSSELNVNALLLGDSALYLCASSLGSFGTGVCTEAFFGQGTRLTVV.

The chain carries TRBV4-2 and TRBJ1-5; D not certain. Germline values: CDR1 LGHNA, CDR2 YNFKEQ. The CDR3 runs to 12 residues. The V gene lost 1 base and the J gene lost 5 bases, with 3 bases spanning the gap. CDR3 coding DNA: TGTGCCAGCAGCCAAGGGGATCAGCCCCAGCATTTT. Amino acid sequence: CASSQGDQPQHF.

This chain connects TRBV29-1 to TRBJ1-2, with D maybe TRBD1 (6 bases). V lost 4 bases and J 2 bases, leaving 11 bases between the germline ends. Germline V gene data show CDR1 as SQVTM and CDR2 as ANQGSEA. The CDR3 sequence is 13 residues long. The CDR3 DNA reads as TGCAGCGTTGTGGGGGGCCCCAACTATGGCTACACCTTC. Translation gives CSVVGGPNYGYTF.

This clone turned up a few times. The V and J genes are TRBV4-1 and TRBJ2-5; D is undetermined. The CDR3 runs 14 residues. The V gene lost 6 bases and the J gene lost 5 bases, with 16 bases spanning the gap. Germline V gene data show CDR1 as MGHRA and CDR2 as YSYEKL. The CDR3 is CASSRAPGEETQYF. The CDR3 DNA follows: TGCGCCAGCAGTAGGGCTCCGGGCGAGGAGACCCAGTACTTC.

This clone appeared many times. The chain carries TRBV25-1 and TRBJ2-7, with D tentatively TRBD1 (6 bases). The CDR3 has 15 amino acids. Per the germline V gene, CDR1 is MGHDK and CDR2 is SYGVNS. V was pared by 5 bases and J by 2 bases, with 16 bases between. CDR3 loop: CASSSSSRGPYEQYF. As DNA, the CDR3 is TGTGCCAGCAGTTCATCTAGCAGGGGTCCCTACGAGCAGTACTTC.

The chain combines TRBV7-8 with TRBJ2-3; possibly TRBD1 for D (5 bases). V shed 2 bases and J shed 0 bases, with 9 bases lying between them. The CDR3 length is 15 residues. CDR1 is SGHVS and CDR2 is FQNEAQ in the germline V gene. The CDR3 DNA is TGTGCCAGCAGCTTACGGCGGACAAGCACAGATACGCAGTATTTT. Amino acids: CASSLRRTSTDTQYF.

The chain joins TRBV29-1 to TRBJ1-3, with D possibly TRBD1 on 6 matching bases. The CDR3 has 14 residues. Germline CDR1 reads SQVTM; CDR2 reads ANQGSEA. Trimming took off 4 bases at V and 8 bases at J, with 18 bases between the two ends. CDR3 sequence: CSVVFGGPRDTIYF. The CDR3 bases are TGCAGCGTTGTGTTCGGGGGCCCACGGGACACCATATATTTT.

This clone was found a few times. The chain links TRBV6-5 to TRBJ1-1; D might be TRBD1 (6 bases). Germline loops: CDR1 MNHEY, CDR2 SVGAGI. V lost 9 bases to trimming and J lost 0 bases, with 11 bases between them. The CDR3 contains 13 residues. CDR3 sequence: CASYRGMNTEAFF. The CDR3 nucleotides read TGTGCCAGTTATAGGGGGATGAACACTGAAGCTTTCTTT.